The rows below give T cell receptor beta chains drawn from one sample of a study of blood T cell repertoires in COVID-19. Profiling relied on immunoSEQ multiplex PCR, and the TCRdb table lists in-frame clones only, not all of them. This sample yields 350,000 to 550,000 clones, of which roughly nine tenths are seen a single time; more than 0.95% belongs to the top ten. Sequenced input: PBMCs or T cells enriched from blood (not recorded which). The source is a man aged 25-45 years who had recovered from COVID-19. Each CDR3 is given with its conserved first and last residue. Fields, in order: CDR3 protein, V gene.

CDR3: CASRVTGNTGELFF
V: TRBV2

CDR3: CASSQEGPGMPQHF
V: TRBV4-1

CDR3: CASSVGLAYEQYF
V: TRBV2

CDR3: CASRTTGTEAFF
V: TRBV27

CDR3: CASSLATGELFF
V: TRBV28

CDR3: CASSSWTDNTEAFF
V: TRBV28

CDR3: CASSYRDNYEQYF
V: TRBV6-5

CDR3: CASSRNPRSSFGAGWGEKLFF
V: TRBV3-1/TRBV3-2

CDR3: CATSATGQIQETQYF
V: TRBV24-1

CDR3: CATSSRQVSGNTIYF
V: TRBV15